One and the same sample provided the 5 T cell receptor beta chains below, sequenced in a study of early T cells in non-severe SARS-CoV-2 infection. TCRdb used MiXCR to reprocess the 5' RACE reads, holding one entry per CDR3 protein. The sample has tens of thousands of distinct CDR3 sequences, roughly 5.4% seen once. Sequenced input: whole blood. All receptors derive from an adult who was a healthcare worker with PCR-confirmed SARS-CoV-2 infection or an uninfected control (not recorded which).

This clonotype is termed medium-sized. The chain employs TRBV19 and TRBJ1-5; tentative D call: TRBD1 (6 bases). Germline CDR1 reads LNHDA; CDR2 reads SQIVND (reference sequence). This CDR3 is built from 14 residues. V was clipped by 7 bases and J by 3 bases, with 13 bases between them. Written as DNA, the CDR3 is TGTGCCAGTAACGGGGGGCGTATCAATCAGCCCCAGCATTTT. Its translation: CASNGGRINQPQHF.

V usage is TRBV29-1 and J usage is TRBJ2-1; D is possibly TRBD2 (6 bases). The CDR3 covers 15 residues. Looked up from germline, CDR1 is SQVTM and CDR2 is ANQGSEA. V was shortened by 6 bases and J by 0 bases, with 15 bases between the two germline ends. DNA for the CDR3: TGCAGCGTCGGGGGTGGCAGATTCTCCTACAATGAGCAGTTCTTC. Amino acid sequence: CSVGGGRFSYNEQFF.

This clonotype was found many times. The V gene is TRBV3-1, the J gene TRBJ1-6, with D perhaps matching TRBD1 (5 bases). Trimming cost V 4 bases and J 11 bases, with 21 bases left between them. Germline V gives CDR1 LGHDT, CDR2 YNNKEL (reference sequence). The CDR3 extends over 16 amino acids. In DNA, the CDR3 is TGTGCCAGCAGCCTAGGGACGGGCGCGGCGACGACACCCCTCCACTTT. As protein: CASSLGTGAATTPLHF.

This clonotype was detected only a few times. The chain joins TRBV20-1 to TRBJ2-1, with 7 bases fitting TRBD1. The CDR3 runs to 14 residues. V lost 3 bases to trimming and J lost 4 bases; unmatched junction nucleotides: 6. Germline values: CDR1 DFQATT, CDR2 SNEGSKA (reference sequence). In DNA form, the CDR3 reads TGCAGTGCTAGCAGGGGGTCCTTTTACAATGAGCAGTTCTTC. Protein sequence: CSASRGSFYNEQFF.

Many counts were recorded for this clonotype. The chain links TRBV7-6 to TRBJ2-2, with D maybe TRBD2 (5 bases). Trimming left V 4 bases short and J 0 bases short, with 12 bases between. The CDR3 has 16 residues. The germline gives CDR1 SGHVS, CDR2 FNYEAQ. The CDR3 nucleotides are TGTGCCAGCAGCTCCCGGGGTCGACCGAACACCGGGGAGCTGTTTTTT. This codes for CASSSRGRPNTGELFF.